The 3 T cell receptor beta chains below were found in one sample sequenced in a study of a mutant IDH1 vaccine in newly diagnosed glioma. The time point was: week 35, safety follow-up. Every vaccination contained 300 ug of the mutant IDH1 20-mer peptide and was paired with topical imiquimod. These receptors lack a known antigen. Sequencing used immunoSEQ multiplex PCR; TCRdb keeps in-frame clones, though not all of them. The sample contains 43,000 or so clones, roughly 92% of which appear only once. This material consisted of PBMCs, taken from a glioma patient whose treatment included an IDH1 peptide vaccine. Every receptor here comes from a man aged 50 to 60 with glioma.

The V gene is TRBV30, the J gene TRBJ1-1; D remains ambiguous. This CDR3 has 13 amino acids. Germline assignment: CDR1 GTSNPN and CDR2 SVGIG (reference sequence). V lost 4 bases to trimming and J lost 1 base, with 10 bases between them. The CDR3 DNA follows: TGTGCCTGGAAAGTCACCCAGAACACTGAAGCTTTCTTT. It codes for CAWKVTQNTEAFF.

The V call is TRBV6-6, the J call TRBJ2-7, with 7 bases fitting TRBD1. The CDR3 sequence is 15 residues long. CDR1 is MNHNY, CDR2 SVGAGI, per germline (reference sequence). V lost 2 bases to trimming and J lost 0 bases; unmatched junction nucleotides: 4. DNA for the CDR3: TGTGCCAGCAGTTACCGACAGGGCAGCTCCTACGAGCAGTACTTC. Its protein product is CASSYRQGSSYEQYF.

V usage is TRBV13 and J usage is TRBJ2-3; D is ambiguous. Germline assignment: CDR1 PRHDT and CDR2 FYEKMQ (reference sequence). Trimming stripped 5 bases from V and 1 base from J, with 13 bases between. This CDR3 is built from 15 residues. CDR3 loop: CASSPSETRTDTQYF. CDR3 DNA sequence: TGTGCCAGCAGCCCTTCAGAGACCCGCACAGATACGCAGTATTTT.